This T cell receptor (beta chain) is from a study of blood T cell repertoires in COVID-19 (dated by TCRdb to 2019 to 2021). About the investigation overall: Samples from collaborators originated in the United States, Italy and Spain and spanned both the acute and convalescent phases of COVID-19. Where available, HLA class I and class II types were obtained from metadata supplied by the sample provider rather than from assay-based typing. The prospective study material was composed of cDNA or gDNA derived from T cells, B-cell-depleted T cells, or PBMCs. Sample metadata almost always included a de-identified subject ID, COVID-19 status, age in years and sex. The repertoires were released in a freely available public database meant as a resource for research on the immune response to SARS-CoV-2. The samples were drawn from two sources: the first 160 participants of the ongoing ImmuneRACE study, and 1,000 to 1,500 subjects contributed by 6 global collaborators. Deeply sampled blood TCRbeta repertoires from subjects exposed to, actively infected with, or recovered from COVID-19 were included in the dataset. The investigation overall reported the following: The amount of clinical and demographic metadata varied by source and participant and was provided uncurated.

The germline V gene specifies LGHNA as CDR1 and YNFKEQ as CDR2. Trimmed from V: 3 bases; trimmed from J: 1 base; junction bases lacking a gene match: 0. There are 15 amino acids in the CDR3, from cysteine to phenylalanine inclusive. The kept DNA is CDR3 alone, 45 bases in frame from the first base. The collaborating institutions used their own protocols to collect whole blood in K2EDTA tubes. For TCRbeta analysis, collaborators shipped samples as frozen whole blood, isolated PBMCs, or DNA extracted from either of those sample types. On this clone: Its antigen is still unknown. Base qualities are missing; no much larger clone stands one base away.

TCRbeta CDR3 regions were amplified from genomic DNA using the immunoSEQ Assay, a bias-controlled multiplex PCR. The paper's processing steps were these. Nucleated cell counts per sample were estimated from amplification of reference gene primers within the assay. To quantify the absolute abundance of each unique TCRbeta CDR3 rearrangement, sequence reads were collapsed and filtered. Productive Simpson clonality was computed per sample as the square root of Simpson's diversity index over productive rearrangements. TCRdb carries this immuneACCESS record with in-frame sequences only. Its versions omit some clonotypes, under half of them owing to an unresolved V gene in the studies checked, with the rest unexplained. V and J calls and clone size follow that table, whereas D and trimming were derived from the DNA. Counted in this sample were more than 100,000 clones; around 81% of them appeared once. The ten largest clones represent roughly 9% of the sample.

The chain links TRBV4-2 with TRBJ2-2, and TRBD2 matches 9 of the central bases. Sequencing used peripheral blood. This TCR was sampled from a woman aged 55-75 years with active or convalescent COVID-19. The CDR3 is CASSQTSGNTGELFF. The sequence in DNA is TGTGCCAGCAGCCAGACTAGCGGGAACACCGGGGAGCTGTTTTTT.